The 18 T cell receptor beta chains in this list originate from one sample, sequenced in a study of blood T cell repertoires in COVID-19. Assay used: immunoSEQ multiplex PCR; TCRdb lists only in-frame clones, some missing. The data hold 250,000 to 350,000 clones, with around 90% observed a single time. The sample was peripheral blood. All receptors come from a man between 18 and 35 years old who had recovered from COVID-19.

The chain is built from TRBV28 and TRBJ2-3, with D possibly TRBD2 on 5 matching bases. Germline assignment: CDR1 MDHEN and CDR2 SYDVKM. V gave up 2 bases and J gave up 0 bases, with 12 bases separating them. The CDR3 has 16 residues. The CDR3 spells CASSLATAGSTDTQYF. Written as DNA, the CDR3 is TGTGCCAGCAGTTTAGCAACCGCGGGTAGCACAGATACGCAGTATTTT.

The chain joins TRBV15 to TRBJ2-1, with TRBD1 matching 7 bases. Germline V gene sequence: CDR1 LNHNV, CDR2 YYDKDF (reference sequence). This CDR3 has 16 amino acids. With V trimmed by 0 bases and J by 1 base, 3 bases remained unmatched. This chain's CDR3 is CATSREPQGSYNEQFF. CDR3 DNA sequence: TGTGCCACCAGCAGAGAGCCACAGGGGTCCTACAATGAGCAGTTCTTC.

This clone has only one observation. J is TRBJ1-6 and V is TRBV21-1; no check of the table's D call, TRBD1, against the DNA was made. TRBV21-1 has pseudogene status. The CDR3 has 17 amino acids. This chain's CDR3 is CASSTHDIRSYNSPLHF. The DNA for the CDR3 is TGTGCCAGCAGCACCCACGACATTCGCTCCTATAATTCACCCCTCCACTTT.

This clone was recorded once. The rearrangement links TRBV7-8 to TRBJ1-2, with TRBD1 identical over 11 bases. This CDR3 has 16 amino acids. V was clipped by 5 bases and J by 4 bases; unmatched bases: 9. Germline assignment: CDR1 SGHVS and CDR2 FQNEAQ. CDR3: CASSTVPGTGGYGYTF. CDR3 bases: TGTGCCAGCAGCACTGTTCCCGGGACAGGGGGCTATGGCTACACCTTC.

The chain is built from TRBV6-2 or TRBV6-3 and TRBJ1-5, with 8 nucleotides matching TRBD1. J gave up 2 bases and V 5 bases, and 5 bases lay outside the gene matches. The CDR3 length is 15 residues. Looked up from germline, CDR1 is MNHEY and CDR2 is SVGEGT. Written as DNA, the CDR3 is TGTGCCAGCAGTAGCCAGGGGGCACGCAATCAGCCCCAGCATTTT. This codes for CASSSQGARNQPQHF.

CDR3 residues: CASSLAAVLQGGADTQYF. Here the CDR3 DNA reads TGTGCCAGCAGCTTAGCGGCGGTGCTACAGGGGGGAGCAGATACGCAGTATTTT. This chain joins TRBV7-2 and TRBJ2-3, with 8 bases fitting TRBD1. The CDR3 totals 18 residues. Per germline, CDR1 SGHTA and CDR2 FQGNSA. Losses at the gene ends were 0 bases for V and 4 bases for J; bases not matched to a gene: 12.

This chain uses TRBV29-1 with TRBJ2-7, with unresolved D. This CDR3 is built from 11 residues. Per the germline V gene, CDR1 is SQVTM and CDR2 is ANQGSEA. V was clipped by 5 bases and J by 3 bases, with 8 bases between them. The CDR3 DNA sequence: TGCAGCGTTAAGACATTCTACGAGCAGTACTTC. Encoded protein: CSVKTFYEQYF.

The gene calls are TRBV13 and TRBJ2-1, with D possibly TRBD2 on 5 matching bases. Germline V gene lookup returns CDR1 PRHDT and CDR2 FYEKMQ (reference sequence). This CDR3 is 14 amino acids long. V lost 0 bases, J lost 7 bases, and 10 bases lay in between. This chain's CDR3 is CASSLGGNRNEQFF. In nucleotides, the CDR3 is TGTGCCAGCAGCTTAGGCGGGAACCGTAATGAGCAGTTCTTC.

The rearrangement joins TRBV5-1 to TRBJ1-4; TRBD1 is a possible D gene (6 bases). Germline CDR1 and CDR2: SGHRS and YFSETQ. Between the trimmed V and J ends, which lost 4 bases and 0 bases, there was a span of 10 bases. CDR3 size: 15 residues. CDR3 bases: TGCGCCAGCAGCAGAGGGACATCAACTAATGAAAAACTGTTTTTT. Protein sequence: CASSRGTSTNEKLFF. The full variable domain, its missing parts supplied by reference TRBV5-1 and TRBJ1-4, is KAGVTQTPRYLIKTRGQQVTLSCSPISGHRSVSWYQQTPGQGLQFLFEYFSETQRNKGNFPGRFSGRQFSNSRSEMNVSTLELGDSALYLCASSRGTSTNEKLFFGSGTQLSVL.

This chain connects TRBV7-2 to TRBJ1-2; D perhaps matches TRBD1 (5 bases). V gave up 6 bases and J gave up 2 bases, with 10 bases separating them. Germline-derived CDR1 and CDR2 are SGHTA and FQGNSA. The CDR3 contains 13 residues. CDR3 region: CASSRTQNYGYTF. CDR3 nucleotides: TGTGCCAGCAGTCGGACACAGAACTATGGCTACACCTTC.

The rearrangement links TRBV4-3 to TRBJ1-2; unclear D gene. Germline lookup yields CDR1 LGHNA and CDR2 YSLEER. The V gene lost 0 bases and the J gene lost 7 bases, with 12 bases spanning the gap. The CDR3 totals 14 residues. The CDR3 loop reads CASSQERVLAGYTF. CDR3 sequence (DNA): TGCGCCAGCAGCCAAGAGAGGGTTCTGGCTGGCTACACCTTC.

This chain links TRBV6-2 or TRBV6-3 with TRBJ1-1; 8 bases line up with TRBD1. Trimming took 3 bases from V and 0 from J; bases not matched to a gene: 6. The CDR3 runs 16 residues. CDR1 MNHEY and CDR2 SVGEGT come from the germline V gene. CDR3: CASSYTGGAVNTEAFF. The CDR3 DNA reads as TGTGCCAGCAGTTATACAGGGGGAGCGGTGAACACTGAAGCTTTCTTT.

Points on this clone: At one boundary the junction diverges from the germline segment, which might be a read error. The chain combines TRBV5-6 with TRBJ2-5; 10 nucleotides line up with TRBD1. There are 12 residues in the CDR3. CDR1 is SGHDT and CDR2 is YYEEEE in the germline V gene. The CDR3 coding sequence is TGTGCCAGCAGACCCGGGACAGGGGACAGCAACTTC. Its protein is CASRPGTGDSNF.

The rearrangement links TRBV3-1 (or the pseudogene TRBV3-2) to TRBJ2-7; 8 bases align to TRBD1. The germline CDR1 and CDR2 sequences are LGHDT and YNNKEL (reference sequence). The V and J ends lost 4 bases and 0 bases, in that order; junction bases with no gene match: 5. The CDR3 has 15 amino acids. CDR3 protein: CASSPRDRYSYEQYF. In DNA, the CDR3 is TGTGCCAGCAGCCCCCGGGACAGGTACTCCTACGAGCAGTACTTC.

The chain joins TRBV25-1 to TRBJ2-7; the match to TRBD1 covers 8 bases. Germline CDR1 is MGHDK and CDR2 is SYGVNS. This CDR3 has 17 residues. Germline trimming cut 0 bases from V and 3 bases from J; bases unmatched to any gene: 10. CDR3 sequence (DNA): TGTGCCAGCAGTGAATATTCCCCCGACAGGGGACACTACGAGCAGTACTTC. Its translation: CASSEYSPDRGHYEQYF.

This chain uses TRBV5-1 with TRBJ1-1, with 7 bases that match TRBD1. CDR3 length equals 14 residues. The germline CDR1 and CDR2 sequences are SGHRS and YFSETQ. V lost 2 bases to trimming and J lost 1 base; unmatched junction nucleotides: 2. Here the CDR3 DNA reads TGCGCCAGCAGCTTACAGGGGAAGAACACTGAAGCTTTCTTT. Encoded protein: CASSLQGKNTEAFF.

This chain uses TRBV27 with TRBJ2-7, with 8 bases that match TRBD1. The V and J ends lost 10 bases and 3 bases, in that order; junction bases with no gene match: 14. Germline CDR1 reads MNHEY; CDR2 reads SMNVEV (reference sequence). This CDR3 region has 15 residues. The CDR3 region is CATSRLGQGRYEQYF. As DNA, the CDR3 is TGTGCCACCTCCCGCCTCGGACAGGGCCGCTACGAGCAGTACTTC.

The V call is TRBV10-1, the J call TRBJ2-3; 11 bases agree with TRBD2. Germline CDR1 and CDR2: WNHNN and SYGVQD (reference sequence). The CDR3 length is 16 residues. J gave up 1 base and V 2 bases, and 2 bases lay outside the gene matches. The CDR3 is CASSELAGGRTDTQYF. The CDR3, as DNA: TGCGCCAGCAGTGAGCTAGCGGGAGGCCGCACAGATACGCAGTATTTT.